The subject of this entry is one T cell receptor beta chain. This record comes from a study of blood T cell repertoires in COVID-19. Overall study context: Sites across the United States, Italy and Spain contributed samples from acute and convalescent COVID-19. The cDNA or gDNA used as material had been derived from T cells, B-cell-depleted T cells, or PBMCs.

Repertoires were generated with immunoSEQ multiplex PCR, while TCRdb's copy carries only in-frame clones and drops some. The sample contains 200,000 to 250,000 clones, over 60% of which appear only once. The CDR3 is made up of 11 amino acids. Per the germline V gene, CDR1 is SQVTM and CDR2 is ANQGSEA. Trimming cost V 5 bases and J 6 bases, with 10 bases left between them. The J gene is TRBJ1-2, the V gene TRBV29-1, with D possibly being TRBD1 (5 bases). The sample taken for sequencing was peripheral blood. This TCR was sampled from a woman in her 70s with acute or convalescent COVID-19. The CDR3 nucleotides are TGCAGCGTTTCTCGGGGGGATGGCTACACCTTC. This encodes CSVSRGDGYTF.